This TCR beta chain stems from a study of control samples from healthy donors and cancer patients. TCRdb's copy holds only in-frame clones and misses some; the assay was immunoSEQ multiplex PCR. The data hold 100,000 to 150,000 clones, with roughly 87% observed a single time. This CDR3 region has 12 residues. The germline CDR1 and CDR2 sequences are LNHDA and SQIVND (reference sequence). V shed 8 bases and J shed 5 bases, with 9 bases lying between them. The count of this clone is one. What was sequenced was blood. This sequence joins TRBV19 and TRBJ1-4; D remains ambiguous. This TCR was recovered from a man younger than 35 in good health. The CDR3 sequence is CASHDKNEKLFF. The CDR3 nucleotides are TGTGCCAGTCATGATAAAAATGAAAAACTGTTTTTT.